One T cell receptor (beta chain) is described in this entry. Its target is unknown. Between the trimmed V and J ends, which lost 3 bases and 11 bases, there was a span of 10 bases. In germline, CDR1 is LNHDA, CDR2 SQIVND (reference sequence). This CDR3 has 11 amino acids. The targeted sequencing depth was 1 in 200,000 to 1 in 1 million T cells. The data were produced by immunoSEQ multiplex PCR, yet TCRdb's version contains in-frame clones alone and is incomplete. The sample records 14,000 or so clones, more than 60% being singletons. The sample originates from a study of cytotoxic CD8 clonotypes in ibrutinib-treated CLL. About the research overall: Around 12 relapsed/refractory, some 14 treatment-naive; 17 IGHV unmutated. General study points: Once treatment began, public clonotypes, which were uncommon, contracted or stayed stable.

Material: PBMCs, obtained before ibrutinib treatment. The V call is TRBV19, the J call TRBJ1-1, with D perhaps TRBD1 (6 bases). The clonotype originates from a human donor with chronic lymphocytic leukemia. The CDR3 sequence: CASSIRGDAFF. CDR3 sequence (DNA): TGTGCCAGTAGTATCAGGGGTGACGCTTTCTTT.